The 21 T cell receptor beta chains listed next were all sequenced from one sample in a study of T cell responses to AZD1222 COVID-19 vaccine. Assay used: immunoSEQ multiplex PCR; TCRdb lists only in-frame clones, some missing. Of 120,000 to 150,000 clones in the sample, around 88% were seen once. The specimen comprised peripheral blood, sampled on day 0 of AZD1222 vaccination. The receptors shown here come from an adult in good health.

V gene TRBV5-1 combines with J gene TRBJ1-5; 11 bases align to TRBD1. CDR1 and CDR2 from the germline V gene are SGHRS and YFSETQ. The CDR3 covers 16 residues. Trimming removed 4 bases from V and 11 bases from J; junction bases left unmatched: 14. The CDR3 protein is CASSTGQGAPTVAQHF. The CDR3 DNA follows: TGCGCCAGCAGCACTGGACAGGGGGCCCCCACGGTAGCCCAGCATTTT.

The chain is built from TRBV7-2 and TRBJ2-1; D unresolved. Germline loops: CDR1 SGHTA, CDR2 FQGNSA. Between the trimmed V and J ends, which lost 8 bases and 2 bases, there was a span of 16 bases. The CDR3 contains 15 residues. CDR3 loop: CASSRPPTPYNEQFF. CDR3 DNA sequence: TGTGCCAGCTCACGTCCCCCAACCCCCTACAATGAGCAGTTCTTC.

The chain couples TRBV10-3 to TRBJ1-2; D is perhaps TRBD1 (6 bases). Germline-derived CDR1 and CDR2 are ENHRY and SYGVKD. The CDR3 consists of 15 residues. V lost 10 bases and J 3 bases, leaving 21 bases between the germline ends. This CDR3 is CATHSEGGGHYGYTF. Written as DNA, the CDR3 is TGTGCCACCCACTCGGAAGGGGGGGGGCACTATGGCTACACCTTC.

For the CDR3, the DNA is TGTGCCAGCAGACCTCCTCGGTTGACAGGCGCCCAGCATTTT. This codes for CASRPPRLTGAQHF. This chain uses TRBV28 with TRBJ1-5, with D tentatively TRBD1 (6 bases). V lost 6 bases and J 11 bases, leaving 20 bases between the germline ends. The length of the CDR3 is 14 residues. Germline CDR1 reads MDHEN; CDR2 reads SYDVKM.

The J gene is TRBJ1-6, the V gene TRBV11-1; 7 bases are shared with TRBD1. Per germline, CDR1 SGHAT and CDR2 FQDESV (reference sequence). The V gene end was trimmed by 5 bases and the J gene end by 10 bases; junction bases not matched to a gene: 8. The CDR3 runs to 14 residues. The CDR3 spells CASSAGQGVSPLHF. The CDR3 nucleotides read TGTGCCAGCAGCGCAGGGCAGGGGGTCTCACCCCTCCACTTT.

The chain combines TRBV28 with TRBJ1-2; D call uncertain. V lost 2 bases and J lost 8, with 9 bases in between. The germline gives CDR1 MDHEN, CDR2 SYDVKM. The CDR3 length is 12 residues. The CDR3 DNA sequence: TGTGCCAGCAGTTTACAGCAAGGGGGCTACACCTTC. Translating gives CASSLQQGGYTF.

This clone was observed a few times. The J gene is TRBJ2-5, the V gene TRBV6-6; 9 bases fit TRBD2. Trimming cost V 5 bases and J 3 bases; bases outside gene matches: 16. Germline V gene data show CDR1 as MNHNY and CDR2 as SVGAGI (reference sequence). The CDR3 loop spans 18 amino acids. The CDR3 loop is CASSRSGVSGGRKETQYF. CDR3 in DNA: TGTGCCAGCAGTCGTAGTGGGGTTAGCGGGGGCCGCAAAGAGACCCAGTACTTC.

This chain uses TRBV7-9 with TRBJ1-2; TRBD1 aligns across 7 bases. Losses at the gene ends were 5 bases for V and 4 bases for J; bases not matched to a gene: 10. The CDR3 is 15 residues long. Germline V CDR1 and CDR2: SEHNR, FQNEAQ (reference sequence). The DNA for the CDR3 is TGTGCCAGCAGCAAGGGGGCGCAGGAGACCTATGGCTACACCTTC. It codes for CASSKGAQETYGYTF.

The chain recombines TRBV9 with TRBJ2-7, with D perhaps TRBD1 (5 bases). CDR1 is SGDLS and CDR2 is YYNGEE in the germline V gene. The CDR3 consists of 16 residues. V lost 0 bases and J 2 bases, leaving 15 bases between the germline ends. The DNA for the CDR3 is TGTGCCAGCAGCGTAGTCCTCGGCAGGGTGACCTACGAGCAGTACTTC. It translates to CASSVVLGRVTYEQYF.

The chain carries TRBV7-2 and TRBJ1-2; D might be TRBD1 (5 bases). There are 17 residues in the CDR3. Trimming shortened V by 0 bases and J by 8 bases, and 22 bases separated the two germline ends. CDR1 and CDR2 (germline): SGHTA, FQGNSA. The DNA for the CDR3 is TGTGCCAGCAGCTTAGCGCGTCAGCTAGGGGATTTGGAGGGCTACACCTTC. Its translation is CASSLARQLGDLEGYTF.

The chain recombines TRBV28 with TRBJ1-2, with TRBD1 as a possible D gene (5 bases). Trimming left V 7 bases short and J 4 bases short, with 28 bases between. This CDR3 has 18 residues. CDR1 and CDR2 (germline): MDHEN, SYDVKM. The CDR3 nucleotides are TGTGCCAGCATAGGATCTGACATGAACAGTTACGGGGCCTATGGCTACACCTTC. Its protein product is CASIGSDMNSYGAYGYTF.

The rearrangement links TRBV5-1 to TRBJ1-1; D is perhaps TRBD1 (6 bases). Trimming left V 4 bases short and J 0 bases short, with 10 bases between. This CDR3 has 14 amino acids. The germline CDR1 and CDR2 sequences are SGHRS and YFSETQ. CDR3 sequence (DNA): TGCGCCAGCAGCCTTAGGACAGTGAACACTGAAGCTTTCTTT. The encoded protein is CASSLRTVNTEAFF.

The chain couples TRBV5-1 to TRBJ1-3; the D gene is possibly TRBD1 (5 bases). The CDR3 is 15 residues long. V shed 0 bases and J shed 4 bases, with 11 bases lying between them. Germline CDR1 and CDR2: SGHRS and YFSETQ. The CDR3 sequence: CASSLEGTYGNTIYF. Written as DNA, the CDR3 is TGCGCCAGCAGCTTGGAGGGGACGTACGGAAACACCATATATTTT.

This clone was recorded only once. The rearrangement links TRBV7-4 to TRBJ1-2; 7 bases align to TRBD1. The CDR3 has 15 residues. With V trimmed by 1 base and J by 2 bases, 4 bases remained unmatched. In germline, CDR1 is SGHVT, CDR2 SQSDAQ. CDR3 sequence reads: CASSLGGQYNYGYTF. CDR3 nucleotide sequence: TGTGCCAGCAGCTTAGGGGGACAGTACAACTATGGCTACACCTTC.

The chain carries TRBV5-1 and TRBJ2-3, with a tentative D call TRBD2 (5 bases). V was trimmed by 4 bases and J by 3 bases, leaving 6 bases between them. The germline gives CDR1 SGHRS, CDR2 YFSETQ. This CDR3 has 12 amino acids. CDR3 coding DNA: TGCGCCAGCAGCAGGGAGACAGATACGCAGTATTTT. This gives the protein CASSRETDTQYF. Using reference TRBV5-1 and TRBJ2-3 for the parts outside the CDR3, the full variable domain is KAGVTQTPRYLIKTRGQQVTLSCSPISGHRSVSWYQQTPGQGLQFLFEYFSETQRNKGNFPGRFSGRQFSNSRSEMNVSTLELGDSALYLCASSRETDTQYFGPGTRLTVL.

This chain uses TRBV19 with TRBJ1-5; 8 bases match TRBD1. Trimming took 5 bases from V and 5 from J; bases not matched to a gene: 14. The CDR3 contains 17 residues. Germline-derived CDR1 and CDR2 are LNHDA and SQIVND (reference sequence). CDR3 nucleotides: TGTGCCAGTAGTTTCTGGGACAGGTTCGGGGTGGATCAGCCCCAGCATTTT. Protein: CASSFWDRFGVDQPQHF.

The J gene is TRBJ2-7, the V gene TRBV7-2; 10 bases match TRBD2. J was trimmed by 3 bases and V by 6 bases; bases with no gene match: 14. CDR1 is SGHTA, CDR2 FQGNSA, per germline. There are 17 residues in the CDR3. DNA for the CDR3: TGTGCCAGCAGGGCCCTAGCGGGGGCCGGAAGCGTCTACGAGCAGTACTTC. Translating gives CASRALAGAGSVYEQYF.

The chain recombines TRBV9 with TRBJ2-3; the match to TRBD2 covers 11 bases. J lost 6 bases, V lost 2 bases, and 5 bases had no gene match. CDR1 and CDR2 (germline): SGDLS, YYNGEE. The CDR3 contains 15 residues. The DNA of the CDR3 is TGTGCCAGCAGCGTGGATAGCGGGGGGGCGGATACGCAGTATTTT. Translation gives CASSVDSGGADTQYF.

V and J are TRBV11-1 and TRBJ2-7; the D call may be TRBD1 or TRBD2 (5 bases each). CDR1 is SGHAT, CDR2 FQDESV, per germline (reference sequence). The germline V and J ends were trimmed by 5 bases and 6 bases, with 20 bases remaining between them. This CDR3 has 15 residues. The CDR3 region is CASSLQRNPRGEQYF. CDR3 in DNA: TGTGCCAGCAGCCTGCAACGTAACCCGAGGGGCGAGCAGTACTTC. Variable domain in full (rest from reference TRBV11-1 and TRBJ2-7): EAEVAQSPRYKITEKSQAVAFWCDPISGHATLYWYRQILGQGPELLVQFQDESVVDDSQLPKDRFSAERLKGVDSTLKIQPAELGDSAMYLCASSLQRNPRGEQYFGPGTRLTVT.

The chain has TRBV24-1 and TRBJ2-5; D uncertain. The V end was cut by 0 bases, the J end by 5 bases, with 9 bases between. This CDR3 comprises 14 residues. Germline assignment: CDR1 KGHDR and CDR2 SFDVKD. In DNA, the CDR3 is TGTGCCACCAGTGATTTGACGGCTAGGGAGACCCAGTACTTC. Its protein product is CATSDLTARETQYF.

The chain recombines TRBV21-1 with TRBJ1-2; the table's D call of TRBD1 was not tested on the DNA. TRBV21-1 is noted as a pseudogene. The CDR3 totals 15 residues. The CDR3 nucleotides are TGTGCCAGCAGCCAAAGCGGGACAGGGTTTTGTGGCTACACCTTC. Residues: CASSQSGTGFCGYTF.